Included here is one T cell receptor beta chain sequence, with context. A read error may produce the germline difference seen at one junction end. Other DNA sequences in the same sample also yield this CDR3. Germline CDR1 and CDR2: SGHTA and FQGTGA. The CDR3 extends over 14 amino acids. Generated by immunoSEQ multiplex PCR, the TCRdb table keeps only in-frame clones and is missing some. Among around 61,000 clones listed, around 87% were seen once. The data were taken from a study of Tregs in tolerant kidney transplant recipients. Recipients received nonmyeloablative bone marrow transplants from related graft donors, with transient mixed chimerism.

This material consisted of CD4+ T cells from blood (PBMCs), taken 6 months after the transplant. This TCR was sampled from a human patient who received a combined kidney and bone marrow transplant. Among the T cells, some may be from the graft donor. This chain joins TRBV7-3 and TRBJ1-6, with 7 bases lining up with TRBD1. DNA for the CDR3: TGTGCCAGCAGCCCGGGACAGAATAATTCCCCCCTCCACTTT. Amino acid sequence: CASSPGQNNSPLHF.